One and the same sample provided the 27 T cell receptor beta chains below, sequenced in a study of shared clonotypes between healthy human individuals. The data were produced by immunoSEQ multiplex PCR, yet TCRdb's version contains in-frame clones alone and is incomplete. The data contain some 650,000 clones, around 97% of them singletons. What was sequenced was naive CD4+ T cells sorted from blood. Subset noted: CD45RA+ positively selected. The receptors derive from a woman aged 25 to 45 in good health.

The V gene is TRBV9, the J gene TRBJ2-5; TRBD2 is a possible D gene (6 bases). TRBJ2-7 explains the end of the DNA better; the J call may be wrong. There are 12 residues in the CDR3. Germline assignment: CDR1 SGDLS and CDR2 YYNGEE. CDR3 nucleotide sequence: TGTGCCAGCAGCCCCGGGGGCTACGAGCAGTACTTC. This translates into CASSPGGYEQYF.

The gene calls are TRBV20-1 and TRBJ1-2, with D unclear. Germline V CDR1 and CDR2: DFQATT, SNEGSKA (reference sequence). V dropped 1 base and J dropped 8 bases, with 8 bases sitting between them. The CDR3 covers 11 residues. As DNA, the CDR3 is TGCAGTGCTAGAGTCACGGACGGCTACACCTTC. This translates into CSARVTDGYTF.

The chain is built from TRBV5-4 and TRBJ2-6; D is undetermined. The CDR3 loop spans 13 amino acids. Trimming stripped 2 bases from V and 5 bases from J, with 5 bases between. Germline V gene data show CDR1 as SGHNT and CDR2 as YYREEE (reference sequence). The CDR3 bases are TGTGCCAGCAGCTTCGTCAGGGCCAACGTCCTGACTTTC. This encodes CASSFVRANVLTF.

The chain employs TRBV28 and TRBJ2-1; 10 bases fit TRBD2. The J segment lost 1 base and the V segment lost 7 bases, leaving 7 bases of the junction unmatched. The CDR3 has 16 amino acids. The germline V gene has CDR1 MDHEN and CDR2 SYDVKM. CDR3 sequence (DNA): TGTGCCAGCATCCGAGCGGGAGGGTATTCCTACAATGAGCAGTTCTTC. This codes for CASIRAGGYSYNEQFF.

The V gene is TRBV7-8, the J gene TRBJ1-2, with D possibly being TRBD1 (5 bases). The V gene's germline CDR1 is SGHVS and CDR2 FQNEAQ. Trimming shortened V by 5 bases and J by 6 bases, and 22 bases separated the two germline ends. The CDR3 has 16 amino acids. CDR3 sequence (DNA): TGTGCCAGCAGCGAAGCGCTCGGAGGGACGGGACATGGCTACACCTTC. As protein: CASSEALGGTGHGYTF.

The chain combines TRBV14 with TRBJ2-3, with 8 bases identical to TRBD2. The V gene's germline CDR1 is SGHDN and CDR2 FVKESK. The CDR3 totals 16 residues. Trimming cost V 1 base and J 2 bases; bases outside gene matches: 5. The CDR3 here is CASSQVSGTFTDTQYF. The DNA for the CDR3 is TGTGCCAGCAGCCAAGTTAGCGGGACCTTCACAGATACGCAGTATTTT.

The chain has TRBV28 and TRBJ2-1, with 7 bases aligning to TRBD2. Germline V gene data show CDR1 as MDHEN and CDR2 as SYDVKM. J gave up 2 bases and V 6 bases, and 4 bases lay outside the gene matches. CDR3 length: 14 residues. The CDR3 DNA sequence: TGTGCCAGCAGGTCTAGCGGACCCTACAATGAGCAGTTCTTC. This gives the protein CASRSSGPYNEQFF.

In DNA, the CDR3 is TGTGCCAGCAGCCGGGACAGGGCCTACGAGCAGTACTTC. Translated: CASSRDRAYEQYF. The chain combines TRBV6-1 with TRBJ2-7; 9 bases fit TRBD1. The CDR3 has 13 amino acids. With V trimmed by 6 bases and J by 2 bases, 2 bases remained unmatched. Germline lookup yields CDR1 MNHNS and CDR2 SASEGT.

The chain combines TRBV5-4 with TRBJ1-4; D perhaps matches TRBD1 (5 bases). Germline V gene sequence: CDR1 SGHNT, CDR2 YYREEE (reference sequence). V dropped 0 bases and J dropped 7 bases, with 10 bases sitting between them. This CDR3 spans 14 amino acids. The CDR3 here is CASSLAGSSEKLFF. The CDR3 DNA reads TGTGCCAGCAGCTTGGCAGGGAGTTCTGAAAAACTGTTTTTT.

Only one count was recorded for this clone. The chain uses TRBV4-2 and TRBJ2-3, with 7 bases lining up with TRBD2. Germline CDR1 LGHNA, CDR2 YNFKEQ. J was trimmed by 1 base and V by 3 bases; bases with no gene match: 19. CDR3 size: 20 residues. The CDR3: CASSHGITKLLREGTDTQYF. CDR3 nucleotide sequence: TGTGCCAGCAGCCACGGAATCACCAAACTACTACGGGAGGGCACAGATACGCAGTATTTT.

This sequence joins TRBV2 and TRBJ2-1; TRBD2 aligns across 8 bases. V shed 0 bases and J 9 bases; nucleotides not matched to a gene: 7. The CDR3 runs 15 residues. Germline CDR1 SNHLY, CDR2 FYNNEI. This chain's CDR3 is CASSEALREGSEQFF. The CDR3 DNA reads as TGTGCCAGCAGTGAAGCGCTTCGGGAGGGCAGTGAGCAGTTCTTC.

The chain is built from TRBV28 and TRBJ1-3; the D is unclear. Trimming took off 6 bases at V and 2 bases at J, with 11 bases between the two ends. Germline V gives CDR1 MDHEN, CDR2 SYDVKM. The CDR3 is 14 amino acids. CDR3 region: CASSYEATGNTIYF. The CDR3 DNA reads as TGTGCCAGCAGCTACGAGGCCACTGGAAACACCATATATTTT.

This chain connects TRBV13 to TRBJ2-1; 11 nucleotides agree with TRBD2. The CDR3 is 15 residues long. Germline V gene sequence: CDR1 PRHDT, CDR2 FYEKMQ (reference sequence). The V segment lost 5 bases and the J segment 6 bases; nucleotides outside the gene matches: 6. This CDR3 reads CASSISGRVSNEQFF. CDR3 bases: TGTGCCAGCAGCATTAGCGGGAGGGTCTCCAATGAGCAGTTCTTC.

V is TRBV7-9 and J is TRBJ2-3, with no clear D. The CDR3 covers 15 residues. V was pared by 6 bases and J by 1 base, with 14 bases between. CDR1 and CDR2 from the germline V gene are SEHNR and FQNEAQ (reference sequence). The CDR3 loop reads CASSPLEERTDTQYF. CDR3 coding DNA: TGTGCCAGCAGTCCTCTCGAGGAGCGCACAGATACGCAGTATTTT.

This clone was counted once. The chain recombines TRBV18 with TRBJ2-3; TRBD2 matches 13 bases. This CDR3 is 16 amino acids long. The germline V gene has CDR1 KGHSH and CDR2 LQKENI. V was pared by 4 bases and J by 6 bases, with 7 bases of the junction left unmatched. As DNA, the CDR3 is TGTGCCAGCTCACTAACTAGCGGGAGGGCATCTGATACGCAGTATTTT. Encoded protein: CASSLTSGRASDTQYF.

The genes are TRBV2 and TRBJ2-7; D is uncertain. Germline assignment: CDR1 SNHLY and CDR2 FYNNEI. Trimming took 10 bases from V and 1 from J, leaving 17 bases between them. The CDR3 has 14 amino acids. CDR3 DNA: TGTGCCACACTTCTTTCGGGTGGTTCCTACGAGCAGTACTTC. Translating gives CATLLSGGSYEQYF.

The V call is TRBV6-4, the J call TRBJ2-3, with D possibly being TRBD2 (6 bases). The CDR3 sequence is 14 residues long. Trimming took 6 bases from V and 4 from J, leaving 14 bases between them. CDR1 and CDR2 (germline): MRHNA, SNTAGT. The CDR3 here is CASSRGGLSDTQYF. CDR3 DNA sequence: TGTGCCAGCAGCCGTGGAGGGCTCTCAGATACGCAGTATTTT.

This clone was found once. The chain has TRBV28 and TRBJ1-2; D remains ambiguous. Trimming left V 6 bases short and J 3 bases short, with 17 bases between. The CDR3 is 15 residues long. Germline V gene sequence: CDR1 MDHEN, CDR2 SYDVKM. The CDR3 DNA is TGTGCCAGCAGCCACCCACGGACGTCTCACTATGGCTACACCTTC. Protein: CASSHPRTSHYGYTF.

As to this clone: This sample also contains other DNA sequences that code for the same CDR3. V is TRBV10-2 and J is TRBJ1-5; TRBD1 aligns across 8 bases. The ends lost 4 bases at V and 1 base at J; junction bases unmatched: 0. This CDR3 has 14 amino acids. Germline CDR1 reads WSHSY; CDR2 reads SAAADI. The CDR3 DNA is TGCGCCAGCAGTGGGACAGGGAGCAATCAGCCCCAGCATTTT. It specifies CASSGTGSNQPQHF.

This chain uses TRBV19 with TRBJ1-3; no firm D call. Germline V gives CDR1 LNHDA, CDR2 SQIVND (reference sequence). Trimming cost V 7 bases and J 0 bases, with 10 bases left between them. The CDR3 runs 14 residues. The CDR3: CASTTVSSGNTIYF. The CDR3 nucleotides read TGTGCCAGTACTACGGTGAGCTCTGGAAACACCATATATTTT.

This clone was counted once. The chain recombines TRBV2 with TRBJ2-2; no definite D call. The germline gives CDR1 SNHLY, CDR2 FYNNEI. Trimming removed 7 bases at V and 3 bases at J, with 9 bases between. The CDR3 length is 13 residues. Here the CDR3 DNA reads TGTGCCAGCACTAGGACCCACACCGGGGAGCTGTTTTTT. Translated: CASTRTHTGELFF.

This clone was observed once. The chain has TRBV5-1 and TRBJ2-7; perhaps TRBD1 as D (5 bases). CDR1 and CDR2 from the germline V gene are SGHRS and YFSETQ. The CDR3 contains 13 residues. The V and J ends lost 1 base and 6 bases respectively, with 11 bases between them. Written as DNA, the CDR3 is TGCGCCAGCAGCTTGTCCTCCCAGGGCGAGCAGTACTTC. Translated, it gives CASSLSSQGEQYF.

This chain joins TRBV18 and TRBJ2-1; TRBD2 agrees at 8 bases. The CDR3 covers 17 residues. V trimming: 1 base; J trimming: 1 base; junction bases outside the gene matches: 6. CDR1 and CDR2 (germline): KGHSH, LQKENI. CDR3 nucleotides: TGTGCCAGCTCACCACTGGCTAGCGGGTCTTCCTACAATGAGCAGTTCTTC. Protein product: CASSPLASGSSYNEQFF.

The chain joins TRBV7-3 to TRBJ2-3, with 11 bases identical to TRBD2. J lost 0 bases, V lost 1 base, and 6 bases had no gene match. The CDR3 contains 18 residues. The germline V gene encodes CDR1 SGHTA and CDR2 FQGTGA. The CDR3 region has the DNA TGTGCCAGCAGCTTAATTGGGACTAGCGGAGGGAGCACAGATACGCAGTATTTT. Its protein is CASSLIGTSGGSTDTQYF.

V usage is TRBV6-4 and J usage is TRBJ1-5; a possible D gene is TRBD1 (6 bases). The CDR3 contains 13 residues. The V and J ends lost 6 bases and 3 bases respectively, with 9 bases between them. Germline assignment: CDR1 MRHNA and CDR2 SNTAGT. The DNA of the CDR3 is TGTGCCAGCAGCACAGGGTCCAATCAGCCCCAGCATTTT. Amino acids: CASSTGSNQPQHF.

The rearrangement joins TRBV5-1 to TRBJ2-7; D uncertain. This CDR3 is 13 amino acids long. Trimming stripped 5 bases from V and 2 bases from J, with 11 bases between. From germline, CDR1 is SGHRS and CDR2 YFSETQ. The CDR3 region has the DNA TGCGCCAGCAGGACCGCTTCCGCCTACGAGCAGTACTTC. This codes for CASRTASAYEQYF.

This chain connects TRBV2 to TRBJ2-3; 12 bases line up with TRBD2. The germline V gene has CDR1 SNHLY and CDR2 FYNNEI. CDR3 size: 16 residues. Trimming removed 4 bases from V and 3 bases from J; junction bases left unmatched: 5. The CDR3 here is CASSGLAGVSTDTQYF. CDR3 coding DNA: TGTGCCAGCAGTGGACTAGCGGGAGTCAGTACAGATACGCAGTATTTT.